A few counts support the clone carrying this T cell receptor beta chain. What it binds is not known. The data stem from a study of cytomegalovirus exposure and HLA in healthy donors. For the study at large: The study placed about 81% of its 350 to 450 genotyped donors in the Caucasian-associated ancestry cluster. Study conclusions and caveats: Further analysis was carried out later, and it showed several of the most significant clusters appearing linked to common viral pathogens. Available immune exposure information covered CMV serostatus only.

PCR used 60 Vbeta primers and 13 Jbeta primers. Data came from immunoSEQ multiplex PCR; TCRdb stores just in-frame clones and leaves some out. The data hold about 160,000 clones, with roughly 79% observed a single time. The CDR3 is made up of 14 amino acids. V gave up 5 bases and J gave up 4 bases; unmatched junction bases: 6. From germline, CDR1 is MDHEN and CDR2 SYDVKM. It was healthy bone marrow donors who served as donors. This sequence joins TRBV28 and TRBJ1-2; 8 bases line up with TRBD1. Input material: PBMCs. The receptor was isolated from a man aged 35 to 55 in good health and CMV-seronegative. CDR3 bases: TGTGCCAGCAGTCTGACGGACAGGGTCTATGGCTACACCTTC. Its translation: CASSLTDRVYGYTF.